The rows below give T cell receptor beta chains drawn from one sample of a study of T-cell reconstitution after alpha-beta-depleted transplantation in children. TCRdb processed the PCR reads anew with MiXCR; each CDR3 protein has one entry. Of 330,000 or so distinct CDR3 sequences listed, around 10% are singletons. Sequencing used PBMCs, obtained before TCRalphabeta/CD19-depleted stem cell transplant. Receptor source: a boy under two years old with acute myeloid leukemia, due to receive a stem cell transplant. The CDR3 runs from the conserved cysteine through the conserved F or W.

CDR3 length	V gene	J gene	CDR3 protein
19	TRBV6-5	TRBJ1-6	CASSYGGGSPRWSNSPLHF
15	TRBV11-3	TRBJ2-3	CASSLGSFGTDTQYF
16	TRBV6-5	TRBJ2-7	CASSYSTGPPLYEQYF
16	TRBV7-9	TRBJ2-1	CATKWNLGTSFDPQFF
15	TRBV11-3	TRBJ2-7	CASSSESRDRYEQYF
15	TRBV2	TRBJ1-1	CASRRDGAEKSEAFF
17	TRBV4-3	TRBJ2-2	CASSFRPRGADTGELFF
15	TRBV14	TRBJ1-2	CASSQDPGTAYGYTF
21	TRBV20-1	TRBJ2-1	CSARDWLAGGNDPSSYNEQFF
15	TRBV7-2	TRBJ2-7	CASSLAAGVMYEQYF
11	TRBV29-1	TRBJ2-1	CTSRGDNEQFF
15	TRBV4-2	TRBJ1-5	CASSLAQGRNQPQHF
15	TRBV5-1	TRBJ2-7	CASTRTSGPSYEQYF
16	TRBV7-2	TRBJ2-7	CASSLVGGGVSNEQYF
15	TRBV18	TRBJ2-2	CASSPVRGDTGELFF
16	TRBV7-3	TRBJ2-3	CASSLNVLAGTDTQYF
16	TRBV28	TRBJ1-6	CASSLRGQGLRSPLHF
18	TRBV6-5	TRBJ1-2	CASSYFPDRGRPNYGYTF
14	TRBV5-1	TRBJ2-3	CASSFQGNTDTQYF
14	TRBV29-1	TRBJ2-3	CSVDWPSGSDTQYF
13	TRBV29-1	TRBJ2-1	CSVDPGPYNEQFF
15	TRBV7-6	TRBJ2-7	CASSLLGSSSYEQYF
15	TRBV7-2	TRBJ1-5	CASSAERVGRSFQHF
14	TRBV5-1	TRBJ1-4	CASSSRDRKEKLFF
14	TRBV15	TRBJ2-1	CATSVEQGYNEQFF
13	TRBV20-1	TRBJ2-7	CSARADRGYEQYF
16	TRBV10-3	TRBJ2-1	CAISENRPSSYNEQFF
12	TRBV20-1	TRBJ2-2	CSAPDPTGELFF
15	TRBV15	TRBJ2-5	CATSRDGGSQETQYF
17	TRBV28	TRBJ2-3	CASSLSGLASFTDTQYF
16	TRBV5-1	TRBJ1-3	CASSLTQGVTGNTIYF
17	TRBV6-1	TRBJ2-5	CASSPGGTGIIQETQYF
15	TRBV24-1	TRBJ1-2	CATSDFPLGGDGYTF
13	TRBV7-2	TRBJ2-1	CASSPDPQDEQFF
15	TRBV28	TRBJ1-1	CASSTDGGRNTEAFF
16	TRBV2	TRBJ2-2	CASSPPGQGPTGELFF
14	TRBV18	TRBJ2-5	CASSRGPIGETQYF
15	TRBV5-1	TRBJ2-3	CASSFGGTSTDTQYF
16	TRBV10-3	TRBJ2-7	CAISDDSGTVSYEQYF
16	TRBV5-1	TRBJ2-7	CASSDHGQKALDEQYF
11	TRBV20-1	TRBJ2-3	CKGGSTDTQYF
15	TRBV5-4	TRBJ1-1	CASSPQGAMNTEAFF